This T cell receptor beta chain was retrieved from a study of blood T cell repertoires in COVID-19. Trimming cost V 0 bases and J 2 bases, with 11 bases left between them. Germline V gene lookup returns CDR1 MGHRA and CDR2 YSYEKL. This CDR3 region has 16 residues. Some clones are missing from TCRdb's copy, which holds only in-frame ones; the method was immunoSEQ multiplex PCR. The sample gives roughly 300,000 clones, roughly nine tenths of which show up once; around 20% is in the top ten. This TCR came from a woman aged 25 to 39 who had recovered from COVID-19. Sequencing input: PBMCs or T cells enriched from blood (not recorded which). The chain employs TRBV4-1 and TRBJ1-3; D remains unclear. The CDR3 DNA reads as TGCGCCAGCAGCCAAGATTTGAGGGCAGCTGGAAACACCATATATTTT. Translated, it gives CASSQDLRAAGNTIYF.